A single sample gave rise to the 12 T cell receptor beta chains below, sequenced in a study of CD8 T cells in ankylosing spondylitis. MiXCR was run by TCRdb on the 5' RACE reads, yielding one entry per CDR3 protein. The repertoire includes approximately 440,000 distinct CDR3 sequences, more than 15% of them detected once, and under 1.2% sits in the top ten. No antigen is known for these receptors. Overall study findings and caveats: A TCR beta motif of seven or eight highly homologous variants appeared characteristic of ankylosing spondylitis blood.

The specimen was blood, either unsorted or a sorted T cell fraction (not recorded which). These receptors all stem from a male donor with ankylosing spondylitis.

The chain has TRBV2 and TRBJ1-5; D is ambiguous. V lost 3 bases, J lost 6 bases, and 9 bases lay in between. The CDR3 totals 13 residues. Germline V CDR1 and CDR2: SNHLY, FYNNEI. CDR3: CASSEGRTQPQHF. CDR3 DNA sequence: TGTGCCAGCAGTGAGGGCAGAACTCAGCCCCAGCATTTT.

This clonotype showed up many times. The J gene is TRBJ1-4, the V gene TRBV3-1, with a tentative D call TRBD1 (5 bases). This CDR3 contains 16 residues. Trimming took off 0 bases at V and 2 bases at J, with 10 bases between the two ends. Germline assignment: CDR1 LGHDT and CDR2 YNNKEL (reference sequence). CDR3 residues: CASSQDFGTTNEKLFF. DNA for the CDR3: TGTGCCAGCAGCCAAGATTTCGGGACGACTAATGAAAAACTGTTTTTT.

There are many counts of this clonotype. CDR3 protein: CSVEPGSNEQFF. CDR3 sequence (DNA): TGCAGCGTTGAGCCGGGCTCCAATGAGCAGTTCTTC. The chain links TRBV29-1 to TRBJ2-1; D uncertain. Germline CDR1 is SQVTM and CDR2 is ANQGSEA. This CDR3 has 12 residues. V was shortened by 3 bases and J by 6 bases, with 9 bases between the two germline ends.

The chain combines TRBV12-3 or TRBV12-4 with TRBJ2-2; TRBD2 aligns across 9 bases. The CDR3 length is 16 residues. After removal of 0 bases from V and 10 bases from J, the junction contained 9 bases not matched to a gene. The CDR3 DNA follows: TGTGCCAGCAGTTTAGCGGCTTGGACTAGCGAAGAGGAGCTGTTTTTT. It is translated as CASSLAAWTSEEELFF.

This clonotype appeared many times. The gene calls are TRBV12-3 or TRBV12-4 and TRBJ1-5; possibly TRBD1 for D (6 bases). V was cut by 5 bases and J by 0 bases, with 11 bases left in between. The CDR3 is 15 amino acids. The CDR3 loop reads CASSRTDYSNQPQHF. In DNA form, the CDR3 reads TGTGCCAGCAGTCGGACAGATTATAGCAATCAGCCCCAGCATTTT.

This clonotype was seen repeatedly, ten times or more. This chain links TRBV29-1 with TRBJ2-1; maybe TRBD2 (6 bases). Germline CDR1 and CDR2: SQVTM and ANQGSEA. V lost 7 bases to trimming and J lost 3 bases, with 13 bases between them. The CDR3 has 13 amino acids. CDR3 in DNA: TGCAGCGCCCGGAGGGAGTACTACAATGAGCAGTTCTTC. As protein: CSARREYYNEQFF.

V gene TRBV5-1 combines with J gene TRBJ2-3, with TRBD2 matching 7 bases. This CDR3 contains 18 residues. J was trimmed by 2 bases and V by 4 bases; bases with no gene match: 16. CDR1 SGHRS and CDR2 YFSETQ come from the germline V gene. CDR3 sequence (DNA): TGCGCCAGCAGCCACTCGGTGACTAGCACCTTACTCACAGATACGCAGTATTTT. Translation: CASSHSVTSTLLTDTQYF.

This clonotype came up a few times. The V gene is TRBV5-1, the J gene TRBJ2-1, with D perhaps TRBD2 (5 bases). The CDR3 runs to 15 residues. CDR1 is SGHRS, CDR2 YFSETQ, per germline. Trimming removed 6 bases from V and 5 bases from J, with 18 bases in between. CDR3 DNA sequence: TGCGCCAGCACCCCCATGCCGGGGATCCACAATGAGCAGTTCTTC. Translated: CASTPMPGIHNEQFF.

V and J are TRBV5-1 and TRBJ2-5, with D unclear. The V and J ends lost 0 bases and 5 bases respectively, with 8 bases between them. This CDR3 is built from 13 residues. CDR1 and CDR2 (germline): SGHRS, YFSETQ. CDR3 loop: CASSLGRSETQYF. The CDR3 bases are TGCGCCAGCAGCTTGGGGCGGAGTGAGACCCAGTACTTC.

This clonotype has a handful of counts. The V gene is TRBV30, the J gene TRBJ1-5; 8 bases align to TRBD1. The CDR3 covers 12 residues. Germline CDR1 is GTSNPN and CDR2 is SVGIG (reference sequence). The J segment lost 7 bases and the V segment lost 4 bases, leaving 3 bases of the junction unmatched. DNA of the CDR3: TGTGCCTGGACGACAGGGGAGCAGCCCCAGCATTTT. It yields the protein CAWTTGEQPQHF.

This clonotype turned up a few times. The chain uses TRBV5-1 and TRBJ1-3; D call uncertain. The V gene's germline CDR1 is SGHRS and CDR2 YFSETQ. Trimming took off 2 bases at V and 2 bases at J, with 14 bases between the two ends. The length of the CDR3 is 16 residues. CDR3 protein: CASSFEPGGPGNTIYF. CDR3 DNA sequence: TGCGCCAGCAGCTTTGAGCCCGGAGGTCCTGGAAACACCATATATTTT.

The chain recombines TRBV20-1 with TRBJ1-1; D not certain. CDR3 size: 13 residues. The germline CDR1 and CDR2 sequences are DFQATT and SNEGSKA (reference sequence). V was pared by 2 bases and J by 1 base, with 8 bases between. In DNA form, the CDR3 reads TGCAGTGCTAGATCGACTAAGAACACTGAAGCTTTCTTT. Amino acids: CSARSTKNTEAFF.